A single TCR beta chain is shown here with its context. This specimen belongs to a study of blood T cell repertoires in COVID-19. Whole-study context: Specimens from acute and convalescent COVID-19 originated in the United States, Italy and Spain. PBMCs, B-cell-depleted T cells, or T cells were the source of the cDNA or gDNA that made up the material.

J gave up 4 bases and V 4 bases, and 2 bases lay outside the gene matches. The CDR3 sequence is 14 residues long. Germline CDR1 reads KGHSH; CDR2 reads LQKENI. As handled by the study authors: Amplifying reference gene primers gave estimates of nucleated cell counts. The table came from immunoSEQ multiplex PCR; TCRdb's copy has only in-frame clones and leaves some out. V, J and clone size derive from that table, while D and trimming were established from the DNA sequence. The sample shows roughly 25,000 clones, approximately 75% of them seen only once. Seattle researchers signed up patients amid active infection and tracked them longitudinally.

The origin of this receptor is a woman aged 70-85 years with COVID-19, enrolled during active disease. Sequencing was done on a sample of peripheral blood. The chain recombines TRBV18 with TRBJ2-3, with 10 bases aligning to TRBD1. As DNA, the CDR3 is TGTGCCAGCTCACGGGGGACAGGGGCAGATACGCAGTATTTT. The encoded protein is CASSRGTGADTQYF.